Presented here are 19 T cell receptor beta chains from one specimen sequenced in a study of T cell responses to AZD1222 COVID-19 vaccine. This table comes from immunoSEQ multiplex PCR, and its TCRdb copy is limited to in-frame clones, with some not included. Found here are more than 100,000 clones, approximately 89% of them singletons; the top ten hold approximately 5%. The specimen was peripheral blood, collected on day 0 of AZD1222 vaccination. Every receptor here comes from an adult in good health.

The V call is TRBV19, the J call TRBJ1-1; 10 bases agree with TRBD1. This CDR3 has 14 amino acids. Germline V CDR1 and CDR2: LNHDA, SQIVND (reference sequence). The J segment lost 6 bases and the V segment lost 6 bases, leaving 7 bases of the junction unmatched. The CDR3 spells CASSDDRGRAEAFF. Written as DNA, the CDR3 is TGTGCCAGTAGCGACGACAGGGGGCGGGCTGAAGCTTTCTTT.

Written as DNA, the CDR3 is TGTGCCAGCAGTAGACGGGACAAGGGGGTTAAAAACTATGGCTACACCTTC. It yields the protein CASSRRDKGVKNYGYTF. The rearrangement uses TRBV28 and TRBJ1-2; tentatively, D is TRBD1 (6 bases). The CDR3 totals 17 residues. The V gene lost 5 bases and the J gene lost 2 bases, with 21 bases spanning the gap. The germline V gene encodes CDR1 MDHEN and CDR2 SYDVKM.

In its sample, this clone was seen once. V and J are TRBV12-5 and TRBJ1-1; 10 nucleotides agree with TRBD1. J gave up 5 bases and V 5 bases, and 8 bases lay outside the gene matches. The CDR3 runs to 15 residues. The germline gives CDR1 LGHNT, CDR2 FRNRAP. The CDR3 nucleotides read TGTGCTAGTGGTACGGGACAGGGGAGAGTGACTGAAGCTTTCTTT. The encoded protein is CASGTGQGRVTEAFF.

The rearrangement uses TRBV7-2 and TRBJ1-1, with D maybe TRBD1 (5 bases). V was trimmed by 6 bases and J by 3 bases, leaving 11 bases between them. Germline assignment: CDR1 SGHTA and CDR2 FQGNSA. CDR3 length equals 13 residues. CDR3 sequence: CASRSQGDTEAFF. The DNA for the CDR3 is TGTGCCAGCAGATCCCAGGGCGACACTGAAGCTTTCTTT.

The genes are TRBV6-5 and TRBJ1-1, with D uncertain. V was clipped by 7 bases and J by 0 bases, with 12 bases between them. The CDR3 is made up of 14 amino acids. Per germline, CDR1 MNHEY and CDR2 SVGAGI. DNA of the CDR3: TGTGCCAGCATTCTTGGGGAGTTGAACACTGAAGCTTTCTTT. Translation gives CASILGELNTEAFF.

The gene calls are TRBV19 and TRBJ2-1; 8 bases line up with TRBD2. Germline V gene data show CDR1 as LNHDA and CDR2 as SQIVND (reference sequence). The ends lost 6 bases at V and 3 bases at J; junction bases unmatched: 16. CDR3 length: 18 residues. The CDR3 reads CASSPPVIAGRIYNEQFF. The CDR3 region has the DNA TGTGCCAGTAGCCCACCGGTCATAGCGGGACGGATCTACAATGAGCAGTTCTTC.

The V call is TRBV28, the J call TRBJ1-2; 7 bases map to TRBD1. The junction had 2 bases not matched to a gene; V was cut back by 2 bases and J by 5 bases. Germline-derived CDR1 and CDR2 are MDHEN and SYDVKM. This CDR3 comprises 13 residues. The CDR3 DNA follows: TGTGCCAGCAGTTTAGGGGGACAGTATGGCTACACCTTC. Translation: CASSLGGQYGYTF.

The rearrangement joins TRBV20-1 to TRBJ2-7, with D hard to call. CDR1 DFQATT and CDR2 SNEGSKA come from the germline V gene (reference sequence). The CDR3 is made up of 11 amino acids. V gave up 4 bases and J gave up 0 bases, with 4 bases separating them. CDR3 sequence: CSATSSYEQYF. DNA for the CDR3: TGCAGTGCTACATCCTCCTACGAGCAGTACTTC.

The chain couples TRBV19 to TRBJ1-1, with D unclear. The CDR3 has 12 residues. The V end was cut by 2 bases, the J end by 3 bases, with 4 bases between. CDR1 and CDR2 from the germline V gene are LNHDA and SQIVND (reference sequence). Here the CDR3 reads CASSISDTEAFF. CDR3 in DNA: TGTGCCAGTAGTATATCGGACACTGAAGCTTTCTTT.

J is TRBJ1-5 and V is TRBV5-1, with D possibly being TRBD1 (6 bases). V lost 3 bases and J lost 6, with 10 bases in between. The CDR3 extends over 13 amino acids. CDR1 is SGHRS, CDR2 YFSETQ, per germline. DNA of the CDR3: TGCGCCAGCAGCTCAGGGGACGGTCAGCCCCAGCATTTT. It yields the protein CASSSGDGQPQHF.

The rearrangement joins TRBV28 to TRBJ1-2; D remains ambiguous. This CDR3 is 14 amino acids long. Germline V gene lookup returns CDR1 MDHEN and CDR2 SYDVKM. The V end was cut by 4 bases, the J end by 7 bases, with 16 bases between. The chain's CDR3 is CASSSDGWRGGYTF. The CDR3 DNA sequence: TGTGCCAGCAGTTCGGACGGCTGGCGGGGTGGCTACACCTTC.

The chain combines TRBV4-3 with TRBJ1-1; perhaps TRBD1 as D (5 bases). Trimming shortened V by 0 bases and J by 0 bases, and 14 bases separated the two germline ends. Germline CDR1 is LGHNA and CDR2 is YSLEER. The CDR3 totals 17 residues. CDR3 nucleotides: TGCGCCAGCAGCCAAGAATCGGGGGGGAGTTTGAACACTGAAGCTTTCTTT. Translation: CASSQESGGSLNTEAFF.

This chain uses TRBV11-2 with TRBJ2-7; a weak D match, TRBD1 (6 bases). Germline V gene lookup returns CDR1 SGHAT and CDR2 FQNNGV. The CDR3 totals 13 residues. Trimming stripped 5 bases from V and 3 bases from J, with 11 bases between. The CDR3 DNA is TGTGCCAGCAGCCGACAGGTCCACTACGAGCAGTACTTC. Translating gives CASSRQVHYEQYF. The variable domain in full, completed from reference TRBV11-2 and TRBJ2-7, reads EAGVAQSPRYKIIEKRQSVAFWCNPISGHATLYWYQQILGQGPKLLIQFQNNGVVDDSQLPKDRFSAERLKGVDSTLKIQPAKLEDSAVYLCASSRQVHYEQYFGPGTRLTVT.

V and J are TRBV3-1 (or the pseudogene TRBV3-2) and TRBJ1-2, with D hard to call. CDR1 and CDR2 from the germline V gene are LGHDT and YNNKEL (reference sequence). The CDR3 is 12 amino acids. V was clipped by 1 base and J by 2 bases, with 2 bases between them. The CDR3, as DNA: TGTGCCAGCAGCCAAGTCAACTATGGCTACACCTTC. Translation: CASSQVNYGYTF.

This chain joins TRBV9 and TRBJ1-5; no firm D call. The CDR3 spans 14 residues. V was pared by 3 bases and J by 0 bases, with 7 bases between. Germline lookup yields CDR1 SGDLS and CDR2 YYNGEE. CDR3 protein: CASSATDSNQPQHF. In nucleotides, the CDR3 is TGTGCCAGCAGCGCGACGGATAGCAATCAGCCCCAGCATTTT.

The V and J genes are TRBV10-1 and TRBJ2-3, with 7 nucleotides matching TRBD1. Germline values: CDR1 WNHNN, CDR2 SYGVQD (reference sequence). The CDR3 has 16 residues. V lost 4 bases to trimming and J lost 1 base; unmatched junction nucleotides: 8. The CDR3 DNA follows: TGCGCCAGCAGTGGAAAGACAGGGCTCGGCACAGATACGCAGTATTTT. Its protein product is CASSGKTGLGTDTQYF.

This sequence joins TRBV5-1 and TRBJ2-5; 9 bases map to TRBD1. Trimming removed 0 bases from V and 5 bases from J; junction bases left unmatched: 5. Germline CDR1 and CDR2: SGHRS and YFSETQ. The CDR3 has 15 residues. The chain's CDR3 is CASSLGTGGRETQYF. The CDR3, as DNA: TGCGCCAGCAGCTTGGGAACAGGGGGCAGGGAGACCCAGTACTTC.

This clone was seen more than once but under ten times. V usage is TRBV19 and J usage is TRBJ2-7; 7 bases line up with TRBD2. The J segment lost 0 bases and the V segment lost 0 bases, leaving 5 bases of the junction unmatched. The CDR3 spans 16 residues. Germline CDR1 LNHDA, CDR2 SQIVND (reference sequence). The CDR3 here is CASSIEHRGVSYEQYF. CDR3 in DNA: TGTGCCAGTAGTATAGAACATCGGGGGGTCTCCTACGAGCAGTACTTC.

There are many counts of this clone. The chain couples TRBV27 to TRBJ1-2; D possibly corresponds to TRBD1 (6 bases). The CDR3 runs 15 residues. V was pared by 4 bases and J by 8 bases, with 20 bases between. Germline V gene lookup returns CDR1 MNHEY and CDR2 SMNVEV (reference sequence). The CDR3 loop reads CASSSPEGGSGGYTF. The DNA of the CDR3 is TGTGCCAGCAGTTCCCCAGAAGGGGGTTCCGGGGGCTACACCTTC.